The 14 T cell receptor beta chains in this list originate from one sample, sequenced in a study of T-cell memory formation after mild COVID-19. TCRdb re-called the 5' RACE reads through MiXCR, storing one row per CDR3 protein. This table holds 120,000 or so distinct CDR3 sequences, about a sixth found once. The sequencing sample was made of PBMCs or a T cell subset sorted from them (not recorded which). The receptors were sampled from a man in his late teens or twenties who had mild COVID-19 (a few samples of this study predate the infection). Cell type and time point are not known.

This clonotype was detected a few times. The chain carries TRBV5-1 and TRBJ2-1; either TRBD1 or TRBD2 may fit D (5 bases each). The germline V gene has CDR1 SGHRS and CDR2 YFSETQ. CDR3 size: 13 residues. V was clipped by 0 bases and J by 7 bases, with 8 bases between them. As DNA, the CDR3 is TGCGCCAGCAGCTTGGGGGACGCAAATGAGCAGTTCTTC. Encoded protein: CASSLGDANEQFF. The full variable domain, completed using reference TRBV5-1 and TRBJ2-1, is KAGVTQTPRYLIKTRGQQVTLSCSPISGHRSVSWYQQTPGQGLQFLFEYFSETQRNKGNFPGRFSGRQFSNSRSEMNVSTLELGDSALYLCASSLGDANEQFFGPGTRLTVL.

This sequence joins TRBV28 and TRBJ2-7; the D gene is possibly TRBD2 (5 bases). This CDR3 has 13 amino acids. V shed 3 bases and J shed 2 bases, with 8 bases lying between them. The germline V gene has CDR1 MDHEN and CDR2 SYDVKM. CDR3 DNA sequence: TGTGCCAGCAGTTTTCCGGGGACCTACGAGCAGTACGTC. Translated: CASSFPGTYEQYV.

The chain uses TRBV7-9 and TRBJ2-1; unclear D gene. The germline V gene has CDR1 SEHNR and CDR2 FQNEAQ (reference sequence). V was pared by 6 bases and J by 4 bases, with 4 bases between. The CDR3 consists of 11 residues. The CDR3 nucleotides read TGTGCCAGCAGAGCATACAATGAGCAGTTCTTC. Protein product: CASRAYNEQFF.

The sample holds a few counts of this clonotype. V usage is TRBV7-2 and J usage is TRBJ1-5; D not resolved. Germline V CDR1 and CDR2: SGHTA, FQGNSA. V shed 5 bases and J shed 4 bases, with 9 bases lying between them. The CDR3 is made up of 13 amino acids. The CDR3 region has the DNA TGTGCCAGCAGCATTCGGGGAAATCAGCCCCAGCATTTT. It is translated as CASSIRGNQPQHF.

This clonotype was seen a few times. V is TRBV10-3 and J is TRBJ2-1, with unresolved D. Germline assignment: CDR1 ENHRY and CDR2 SYGVKD. V lost 4 bases and J lost 8, with 12 bases in between. The CDR3 spans 13 residues. The CDR3 DNA sequence: TGTGCCATCAGTGGGGGTTTCGGCGATGAGCAGTTCTTC. It is translated as CAISGGFGDEQFF.

This clonotype was seen a few times. The chain is built from TRBV12-3 or TRBV12-4 and TRBJ1-6; no clear D. V was pared by 6 bases and J by 9 bases, with 18 bases between. CDR3 length equals 15 residues. The CDR3: CASSPPRARGSPLHF. The CDR3, as DNA: TGTGCCAGCAGCCCCCCCCGGGCCAGAGGTTCACCCCTCCACTTT.

The chain joins TRBV5-4 to TRBJ1-2; 7 bases are shared with TRBD1. V dropped 0 bases and J dropped 7; count of bases not matched to a gene: 9. CDR1 and CDR2 (germline): SGHNT, YYREEE (reference sequence). CDR3 length: 15 amino acids. CDR3 loop: CASSLEGGRDRGYTF. The CDR3 region has the DNA TGTGCCAGCAGCTTGGAAGGGGGCCGCGATCGTGGCTACACCTTC.

CDR3: CASSILGGGTETQYF. The CDR3 bases are TGTGCCAGTAGTATTCTCGGCGGGGGGACGGAGACCCAGTACTTC. J is TRBJ2-5 and V is TRBV19, with 8 bases matching TRBD2. Trimming took 3 bases from V and 5 from J; bases not matched to a gene: 8. CDR1 is LNHDA and CDR2 is SQIVND in the germline V gene (reference sequence). There are 15 residues in the CDR3.

Here the CDR3 DNA reads TGTGCCAGCAGTAGCAGGGGACCCCCTGGGGCCAACGTCCTGACTTTC. Its protein product is CASSSRGPPGANVLTF. V gene TRBV6-5 combines with J gene TRBJ2-6, with a possible D match to TRBD1 (6 bases). The CDR3 runs 16 residues. V gave up 5 bases and J gave up 2 bases, with 13 bases separating them. CDR1 is MNHEY and CDR2 is SVGAGI in the germline V gene.

The chain carries TRBV11-2 and TRBJ2-1; no clear D gene. V lost 5 bases, J lost 0 bases, and 5 bases lay in between. The germline gives CDR1 SGHAT, CDR2 FQNNGV. The length of the CDR3 is 13 residues. The CDR3 DNA reads TGTGCCAGCAGCACGGCCTCCTACAATGAGCAGTTCTTC. Translated, it gives CASSTASYNEQFF.

This clonotype was picked up one time. The gene calls are TRBV9 and TRBJ2-1, with TRBD2 matching 9 bases. The CDR3 loop spans 15 amino acids. CDR1 SGDLS and CDR2 YYNGEE come from the germline V gene. V dropped 4 bases and J dropped 0; count of bases not matched to a gene: 2. As DNA, the CDR3 is TGTGCCAGCAGCCCGACTAGCGGCTCCTACAATGAGCAGTTCTTC. This encodes CASSPTSGSYNEQFF.

The chain carries TRBV5-1 and TRBJ2-1, with D maybe TRBD1 (6 bases). Germline CDR1 SGHRS, CDR2 YFSETQ. The CDR3 consists of 16 residues. V gave up 4 bases and J gave up 5 bases, with 19 bases separating them. CDR3 loop: CASSPLPGPGDNEQFF. DNA for the CDR3: TGCGCCAGCAGCCCTCTCCCGGGACCAGGGGACAATGAGCAGTTCTTC.

The chain uses TRBV20-1 and TRBJ1-6; no firm D call. Trimming stripped 3 bases from V and 8 bases from J, with 8 bases between. CDR3 length equals 12 residues. Germline V gene data show CDR1 as DFQATT and CDR2 as SNEGSKA (reference sequence). CDR3 in amino acids: CSASTRYSPLHF. The CDR3 coding sequence is TGCAGTGCTAGCACCAGGTATTCACCCCTCCACTTT.

This clonotype was counted between two and nine times. The CDR3 DNA follows: TGTGCCAGCAGCTTGGACGGGGCAGGGGCTTTCTTT. Protein: CASSLDGAGAFF. V is TRBV7-2 and J is TRBJ1-1, with a weak D call TRBD1 (5 bases). Germline V lookup: CDR1 SGHTA, CDR2 FQGNSA. This CDR3 has 12 residues. The germline V and J ends were trimmed by 3 bases and 11 bases, with 13 bases remaining between them.